A single sample is the source of the 29 T cell receptor beta chains below, sequenced in a study of cytomegalovirus exposure and HLA in healthy donors. PCR was performed using 60 Vbeta and 13 Jbeta primers. Only in-frame clones appear in the TCRdb table, and some are missing; sequencing was by immunoSEQ multiplex PCR. There are 110,000 to 150,000 clones in the sample; approximately 77% occur only once, and 4.5% to 6% lies in the top ten. The sample comprised PBMCs. The receptors originated from a woman in her forties or fifties in good health and CMV-seronegative.

The gene calls are TRBV21-1 and TRBJ1-1. TRBV21-1 constitutes a pseudogene. The CDR3 consists of 11 residues. The CDR3: CASSNVTEAFF. CDR3 coding DNA: TGTGCCAGCAGCAACGTGACTGAAGCTTTCTTT.

The chain joins TRBV2 to TRBJ1-4; 9 bases match TRBD1. This CDR3 is 14 amino acids long. Germline V gene sequence: CDR1 SNHLY, CDR2 FYNNEI. The V segment lost 6 bases and the J segment 8 bases; nucleotides outside the gene matches: 7. The CDR3 reads CASRRTGVWEKLFF. The CDR3 DNA is TGTGCCAGCAGACGGACAGGGGTGTGGGAAAAACTGTTTTTT.

The rearrangement links TRBV19 to TRBJ1-2, with TRBD1 as a possible D gene (5 bases). The V gene lost 1 base and the J gene lost 4 bases, with 16 bases spanning the gap. Germline V gives CDR1 LNHDA, CDR2 SQIVND (reference sequence). This CDR3 region has 16 residues. CDR3 in DNA: TGTGCCAGTAGTATAGGTGGGGCGTGGGGAAGCTATGGCTACACCTTC. It yields the protein CASSIGGAWGSYGYTF. Combining the CDR3 with reference TRBV19 and TRBJ1-2 gives the whole variable domain DGGITQSPKYLFRKEGQNVTLSCEQNLNHDAMYWYRQDPGQGLRLIYYSQIVNDFQKGDIAEGYSVSREKKESFPLTVTSAQKNPTAFYLCASSIGGAWGSYGYTFGSGTRLTVV.

V and J are TRBV6-5 and TRBJ1-5; D is unclear. V was clipped by 2 bases and J by 4 bases, with 6 bases between them. Germline V gene sequence: CDR1 MNHEY, CDR2 SVGAGI. The CDR3 has 13 amino acids. The CDR3 protein is CASSYGSNQPQHF. The CDR3 bases are TGTGCCAGCAGTTACGGGAGTAATCAGCCCCAGCATTTT.

This clone occurred once. The chain combines TRBV5-1 with TRBJ1-6, with TRBD1 as a possible D gene (5 bases). The germline V and J ends were trimmed by 4 bases and 7 bases, with 15 bases remaining between them. This CDR3 has 15 residues. Germline values: CDR1 SGHRS, CDR2 YFSETQ. This CDR3 is CASSVRQLPNSPLHF. The DNA for the CDR3 is TGCGCCAGCAGCGTAAGACAGCTTCCAAATTCACCCCTCCACTTT.

Written as DNA, the CDR3 is TGTGCCAGCAGTGGAGAGGTGAACACTGAAGCTTTCTTT. This translates into CASSGEVNTEAFF. This chain joins TRBV2 and TRBJ1-1; D ambiguous. CDR1 SNHLY and CDR2 FYNNEI come from the germline V gene. The CDR3 sequence is 13 residues long. The germline V and J ends were trimmed by 4 bases and 0 bases, with 6 bases remaining between them.

The chain employs TRBV9 and TRBJ2-5, with D perhaps TRBD1 (6 bases). This CDR3 is 14 amino acids long. The germline gives CDR1 SGDLS, CDR2 YYNGEE. Deletions cut 4 bases from V and 3 bases from J, with 13 bases between. The CDR3 region is CASSTGQLEETQYF. In DNA, the CDR3 is TGTGCCAGCAGCACCGGACAGTTAGAAGAGACCCAGTACTTC.

There are a few counts of this clone. The genes are TRBV7-2 and TRBJ1-4; D perhaps matches TRBD1 (6 bases). The ends were cut back, 5 bases at V and 4 bases at J, with 11 bases in the middle. This CDR3 region has 14 residues. The germline CDR1 and CDR2 sequences are SGHTA and FQGNSA. The CDR3 region is CASSTRQVNEKLFF. CDR3 nucleotides: TGTGCCAGCAGCACTCGACAGGTTAATGAAAAACTGTTTTTT.

This clone was seen more than once but under ten times. This rearrangement joins TRBV27 to TRBJ1-5; perhaps TRBD1 as D (5 bases). Trimming removed 2 bases from V and 7 bases from J, with 15 bases in between. CDR1 and CDR2 (germline): MNHEY, SMNVEV (reference sequence). The CDR3 is made up of 15 amino acids. The chain's CDR3 is CASSLRQGLGQPQHF. The CDR3, as DNA: TGTGCCAGCAGTTTACGCCAGGGCCTGGGACAGCCCCAGCATTTT.

This chain connects TRBV2 to TRBJ1-6; 9 nucleotides align to TRBD1. CDR1 is SNHLY, CDR2 FYNNEI, per germline. There are 14 residues in the CDR3. Unmatched junction bases numbered 6, after V lost 5 bases and J lost 10 bases. The CDR3 DNA follows: TGTGCCAGCAGTCTGGACAGGGGAGAATCACCCCTCCACTTT. This translates into CASSLDRGESPLHF. The variable domain in full, completed from reference TRBV2 and TRBJ1-6, reads EPEVTQTPSHQVTQMGQEVILRCVPISNHLYFYWYRQILGQKVEFLVSFYNNEISEKSEIFDDQFSVERPDGSNFTLKIRSTKLEDSAMYFCASSLDRGESPLHFGNGTRLTVT.

V is TRBV30 and J is TRBJ1-2, with a tentative D call TRBD1 (6 bases). This CDR3 has 13 amino acids. Germline V gives CDR1 GTSNPN, CDR2 SVGIG (reference sequence). The V and J ends lost 0 bases and 3 bases respectively, with 8 bases between them. For the CDR3, the DNA is TGTGCCTGGAGTGTGGGGGCGGACTATGGCTACACCTTC. It codes for CAWSVGADYGYTF.

There are a few counts of this clone. The chain is built from TRBV4-2 and TRBJ2-7, with a possible D match to TRBD1 (7 bases). Germline V gene sequence: CDR1 LGHNA, CDR2 YNFKEQ. This CDR3 is built from 15 residues. V gave up 0 bases and J gave up 0 bases, with 9 bases separating them. The CDR3 DNA reads as TGTGCCAGCAGCCAAGAGCGGGACAGCTCCTACGAGCAGTACTTC. Amino acids: CASSQERDSSYEQYF.

This clone appeared a few times. This chain connects TRBV6-5 to TRBJ1-4; a possible D gene is TRBD1 (6 bases). The CDR3 contains 15 residues. Germline-derived CDR1 and CDR2 are MNHEY and SVGAGI. The V gene lost 5 bases and the J gene lost 8 bases, with 18 bases spanning the gap. The CDR3 DNA follows: TGTGCCAGCAGTCGGGAGGGGGGAGCGGGGGAAAAACTGTTTTTT. Residues: CASSREGGAGEKLFF.

This clone was observed a few times. The chain recombines TRBV6-1 with TRBJ1-2; 8 bases align to TRBD1. The V segment lost 6 bases and the J segment 8 bases; nucleotides outside the gene matches: 11. This CDR3 is built from 14 residues. Germline loops: CDR1 MNHNS, CDR2 SASEGT. The CDR3 sequence: CASSPEDRVGGYTF. The CDR3 DNA sequence: TGTGCCAGCAGCCCCGAGGACAGGGTAGGCGGCTACACCTTC.

This sequence joins TRBV5-1 and TRBJ2-1; the match to TRBD1 covers 7 bases. The CDR3 is made up of 15 amino acids. Germline CDR1 SGHRS, CDR2 YFSETQ. V trimming: 2 bases; J trimming: 3 bases; junction bases outside the gene matches: 5. CDR3 bases: TGCGCCAGCAGCTTCGGAGACAGGGACTACAATGAGCAGTTCTTC. This gives the protein CASSFGDRDYNEQFF.

This clone appeared once. The V gene is TRBV4-3, the J gene TRBJ1-1; perhaps TRBD1 as D (5 bases). CDR1 is LGHNA and CDR2 is YSLEER in the germline V gene. The V and J ends lost 0 bases and 7 bases respectively, with 12 bases between them. The CDR3 extends over 14 amino acids. CDR3 region: CASSQDEGLFEAFF. The DNA of the CDR3 is TGCGCCAGCAGCCAAGACGAGGGACTTTTTGAAGCTTTCTTT.

The V gene is TRBV4-1, the J gene TRBJ2-3; 8 nucleotides line up with TRBD2. The length of the CDR3 is 17 residues. Germline V gene sequence: CDR1 MGHRA, CDR2 YSYEKL. V lost 5 bases to trimming and J lost 5 bases; unmatched junction nucleotides: 15. This chain's CDR3 is CASSYGGVAGWGDTQYF. DNA for the CDR3: TGCGCCAGCAGCTATGGGGGAGTAGCGGGGTGGGGAGATACGCAGTATTTT.

The chain carries TRBV5-1 and TRBJ1-2; 9 bases are a match to TRBD1. The trim removed 5 bases at V and 4 bases at J, leaving 6 bases unmatched. This CDR3 contains 14 residues. Germline V lookup: CDR1 SGHRS, CDR2 YFSETQ. Here the CDR3 reads CASRPGTGPYGYTF. As DNA, the CDR3 is TGCGCCAGCAGACCTGGGACAGGGCCCTATGGCTACACCTTC. The whole variable domain, filled in from reference TRBV5-1 and TRBJ1-2, reads KAGVTQTPRYLIKTRGQQVTLSCSPISGHRSVSWYQQTPGQGLQFLFEYFSETQRNKGNFPGRFSGRQFSNSRSEMNVSTLELGDSALYLCASRPGTGPYGYTFGSGTRLTVV.

This clone has more than one count but fewer than ten. The J gene is TRBJ2-5, the V gene TRBV4-2, with a possible D match to TRBD2 (6 bases). The DNA end favors TRBJ2-7, so the J call may be wrong. Germline assignment: CDR1 LGHNA and CDR2 YNFKEQ. This CDR3 is built from 15 residues. CDR3 protein: CASSQGLRGWHEQYF. The CDR3 coding sequence is TGTGCCAGCAGCCAAGGTTTGCGGGGCTGGCACGAGCAGTACTTC.

This clone has more than one count but fewer than ten. This rearrangement joins TRBV6-6 to TRBJ1-2; 9 bases fit TRBD1. Germline V CDR1 and CDR2: MNHNY, SVGAGI (reference sequence). V was pared by 5 bases and J by 7 bases, with 11 bases of the junction left unmatched. This CDR3 spans 15 amino acids. The CDR3 sequence is CASSRAPNRGRGYTF. DNA of the CDR3: TGTGCCAGCAGTCGGGCTCCTAACAGGGGGCGTGGCTACACCTTC.

This clone appeared a few times. The chain employs TRBV6-4 and TRBJ2-7; 15 bases line up with TRBD2. The germline CDR1 and CDR2 sequences are MRHNA and SNTAGT. Trimming removed 4 bases from V and 9 bases from J; junction bases left unmatched: 10. The CDR3 runs 16 residues. DNA for the CDR3: TGTGCCAGCAGTGCCGAGGGACTAGCGGGGGGTCACGGGCAGTACTTC. The encoded protein is CASSAEGLAGGHGQYF.

This chain joins TRBV6-1 and TRBJ2-5, with 11 bases matching TRBD2. Germline V gene lookup returns CDR1 MNHNS and CDR2 SASEGT. The J segment lost 2 bases and the V segment lost 4 bases, leaving 12 bases of the junction unmatched. The length of the CDR3 is 18 residues. This chain's CDR3 is CASSVGLAGGIQQETQYF. CDR3 in DNA: TGTGCCAGCAGTGTAGGGCTAGCGGGGGGTATACAGCAAGAGACCCAGTACTTC.

J is TRBJ2-1 and V is TRBV6-4; tentatively, D is TRBD2 (7 bases). The CDR3 totals 14 residues. Deletions cut 3 bases from V and 5 bases from J, with 11 bases between. Germline CDR1 reads MRHNA; CDR2 reads SNTAGT. The CDR3 here is CASSERGDNNEQFF. The CDR3 DNA sequence: TGTGCCAGCAGTGAACGGGGGGACAACAATGAGCAGTTCTTC.

The V gene is TRBV27, the J gene TRBJ2-1; 14 bases match TRBD2. Germline loops: CDR1 MNHEY, CDR2 SMNVEV (reference sequence). The CDR3 contains 16 residues. J lost 7 bases, V lost 7 bases, and 9 bases had no gene match. This chain's CDR3 is CASTSMTSGGANEQFF. For the CDR3, the DNA is TGTGCCAGCACTTCAATGACTAGCGGGGGGGCGAATGAGCAGTTCTTC.

The chain recombines TRBV11-2 with TRBJ2-6; TRBD1 agrees at 7 bases. CDR3 size: 17 residues. Germline CDR1 SGHAT, CDR2 FQNNGV. After removal of 1 base from V and 5 bases from J, the junction contained 8 bases not matched to a gene. Here the CDR3 reads CASSLVGTALWANVLTF. Here the CDR3 DNA reads TGTGCCAGCAGCTTAGTCGGGACAGCTCTGTGGGCCAACGTCCTGACTTTC.

This clone was detected a few times. This chain uses TRBV7-9 with TRBJ1-2; TRBD1 agrees at 9 bases. Per germline, CDR1 SEHNR and CDR2 FQNEAQ (reference sequence). V dropped 1 base and J dropped 8; count of bases not matched to a gene: 8. This CDR3 contains 15 residues. The CDR3 DNA reads as TGTGCCAGCAGCTTAGACACAGGGGGCCGTAGCGGCTACACCTTC. Translating gives CASSLDTGGRSGYTF.

The J gene is TRBJ2-4, the V gene TRBV2; D is possibly TRBD2 (5 bases). The germline CDR1 and CDR2 sequences are SNHLY and FYNNEI. The CDR3 sequence is 13 residues long. V shed 10 bases and J shed 1 base, with 11 bases lying between them. CDR3 region: CAIYGVAKNIQYF. The CDR3 DNA reads TGTGCCATTTACGGGGTGGCCAAAAACATTCAGTACTTC.

The chain carries TRBV7-2 and TRBJ2-3; possible D gene TRBD2, 6 bases. The germline CDR1 and CDR2 sequences are SGHTA and FQGNSA. V lost 3 bases to trimming and J lost 5 bases, with 12 bases between them. The CDR3 contains 14 residues. CDR3 nucleotides: TGTGCCAGCAGCTTGGGAGCGGGCAGAGATACGCAGTATTTT. Encoded protein: CASSLGAGRDTQYF.

This sequence joins TRBV10-3 and TRBJ2-3; D is ambiguous. Between the trimmed V and J ends, which lost 6 bases and 0 bases, there was a span of 7 bases. This CDR3 region has 13 residues. Germline values: CDR1 ENHRY, CDR2 SYGVKD. The CDR3: CAISPRSTDTQYF. CDR3 bases: TGTGCCATCAGCCCACGGAGCACAGATACGCAGTATTTT.